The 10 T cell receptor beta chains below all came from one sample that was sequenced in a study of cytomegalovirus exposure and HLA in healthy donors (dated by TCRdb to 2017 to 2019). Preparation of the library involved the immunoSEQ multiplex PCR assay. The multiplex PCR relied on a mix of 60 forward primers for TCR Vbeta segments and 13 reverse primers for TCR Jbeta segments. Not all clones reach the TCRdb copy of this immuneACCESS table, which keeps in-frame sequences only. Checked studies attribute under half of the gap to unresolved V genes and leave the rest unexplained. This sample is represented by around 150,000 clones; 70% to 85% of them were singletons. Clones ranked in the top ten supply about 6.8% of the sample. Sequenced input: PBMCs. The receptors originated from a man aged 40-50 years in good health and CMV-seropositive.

The CDR3 protein is CSVGQGAHNEQFF. CDR3 DNA: TGCAGCGTAGGACAGGGGGCTCACAATGAGCAGTTCTTC. V gene TRBV29-1 combines with J gene TRBJ2-1; 11 bases agree with TRBD1. J gave up 5 bases and V 6 bases, and 3 bases lay outside the gene matches. The V gene's germline CDR1 is SQVTM and CDR2 ANQGSEA. The CDR3 runs to 13 residues.

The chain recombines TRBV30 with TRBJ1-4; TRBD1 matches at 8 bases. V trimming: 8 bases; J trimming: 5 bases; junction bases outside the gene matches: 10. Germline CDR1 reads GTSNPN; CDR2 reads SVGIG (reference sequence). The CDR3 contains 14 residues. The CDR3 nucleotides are TGTGCCGCCCTTGAGGGACAGGCGAATGAAAAACTGTTTTTT. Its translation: CAALEGQANEKLFF. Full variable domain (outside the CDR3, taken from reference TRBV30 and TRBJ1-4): SQTIHQWPATLVQPVGSPLSLECTVEGTSNPNLYWYRQAAGRGLQLLFYSVGIGQISSEVPQNLSASRPQDRQFILSSKKLLLSDSGFYLCAALEGQANEKLFFGSGTQLSVL.

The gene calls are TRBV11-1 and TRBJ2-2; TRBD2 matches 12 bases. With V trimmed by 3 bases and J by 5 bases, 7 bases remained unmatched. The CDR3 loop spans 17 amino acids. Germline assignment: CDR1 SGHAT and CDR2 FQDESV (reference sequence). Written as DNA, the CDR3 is TGTGCCAGCAGCTTTCCCTCTAGCGGGAGGGGTACCGGGGAGCTGTTTTTT. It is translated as CASSFPSSGRGTGELFF.

CDR3 loop: CASSQVGGGPGEQYF. The CDR3 DNA follows: TGTGCCAGCAGCCAAGTGGGCGGCGGGCCGGGGGAGCAGTACTTC. The gene calls are TRBV14 and TRBJ2-7; a weak D match, TRBD2 (5 bases). CDR3 length equals 15 residues. Germline CDR1 is SGHDN and CDR2 is FVKESK. V lost 1 base and J lost 7, with 17 bases in between.

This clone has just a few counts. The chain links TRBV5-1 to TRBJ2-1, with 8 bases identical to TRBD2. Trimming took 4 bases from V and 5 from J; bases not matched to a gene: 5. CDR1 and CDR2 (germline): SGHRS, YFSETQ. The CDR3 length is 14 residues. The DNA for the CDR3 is TGCGCCAGCAGCCCTATAGCGGGGCACAATGAGCAGTTCTTC. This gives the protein CASSPIAGHNEQFF.

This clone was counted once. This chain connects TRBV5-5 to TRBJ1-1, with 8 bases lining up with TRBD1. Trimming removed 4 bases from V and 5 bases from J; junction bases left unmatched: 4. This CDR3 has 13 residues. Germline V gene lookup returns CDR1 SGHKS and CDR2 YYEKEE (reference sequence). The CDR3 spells CASSHGTGTEAFF. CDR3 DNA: TGTGCCAGCAGCCACGGGACAGGAACTGAAGCTTTCTTT. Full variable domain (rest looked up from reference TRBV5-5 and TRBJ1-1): DAGVTQSPTHLIKTRGQQVTLRCSPISGHKSVSWYQQVLGQGPQFIFQYYEKEERGRGNFPDRFSARQFPNYSSELNVNALLLGDSALYLCASSHGTGTEAFFGQGTRLTVV.

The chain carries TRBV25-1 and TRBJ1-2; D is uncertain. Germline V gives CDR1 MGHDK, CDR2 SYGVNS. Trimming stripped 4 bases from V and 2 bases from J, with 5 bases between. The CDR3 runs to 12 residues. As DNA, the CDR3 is TGTGCCAGCAGTGTCCAGAACTATGGCTACACCTTC. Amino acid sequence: CASSVQNYGYTF.

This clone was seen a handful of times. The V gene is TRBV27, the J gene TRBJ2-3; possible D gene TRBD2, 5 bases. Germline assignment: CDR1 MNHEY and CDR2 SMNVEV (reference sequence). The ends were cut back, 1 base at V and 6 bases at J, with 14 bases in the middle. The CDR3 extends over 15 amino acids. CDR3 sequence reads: CASSLWSSRGDTQYF. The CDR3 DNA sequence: TGTGCCAGCAGTTTATGGTCCTCACGCGGGGATACGCAGTATTTT.

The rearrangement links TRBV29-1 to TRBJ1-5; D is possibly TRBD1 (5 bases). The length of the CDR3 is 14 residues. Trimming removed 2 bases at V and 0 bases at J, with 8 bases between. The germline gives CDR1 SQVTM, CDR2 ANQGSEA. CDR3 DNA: TGCAGCGTTGAACACAGGAGTAGCAATCAGCCCCAGCATTTT. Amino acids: CSVEHRSSNQPQHF. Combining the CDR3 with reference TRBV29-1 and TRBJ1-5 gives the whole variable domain SAVISQKPSRDICQRGTSLTIQCQVDSQVTMMFWYRQQPGQSLTLIATANQGSEATYESGFVIDKFPISRPNLTFSTLTVSNMSPEDSSIYLCSVEHRSSNQPQHFGDGTRLSIL.

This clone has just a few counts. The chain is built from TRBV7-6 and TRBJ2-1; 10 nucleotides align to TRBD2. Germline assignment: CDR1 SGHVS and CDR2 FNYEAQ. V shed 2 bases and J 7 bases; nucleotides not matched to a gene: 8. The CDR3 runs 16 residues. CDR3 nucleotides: TGTGCCAGCAGCTTATGGAGCGGGAGGGCCACGAATGAGCAGTTCTTC. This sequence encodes CASSLWSGRATNEQFF.